This TCR beta chain appears in the sequencing data of a study of cytomegalovirus exposure and HLA in healthy donors. Findings of the study overall: Productive status was seen about 90% or about 30% of the time for most TCR beta V segments in an earlier analysis. Analysis was performed later, and it showed HLA-associated TCR beta chains to be more clonally expanded than equally common others. Many donors carried some public TCRs, although rarity characterized most TCR sequences. A later analysis linked 15,000 to 20,000 TCR beta sequences to HLA alleles at 0.05 false discovery rate.

The V end was cut by 8 bases, the J end by 1 base, with 8 bases between. The CDR3 is made up of 12 amino acids. Germline-derived CDR1 and CDR2 are WSHSY and SAAADI. PCR was performed using 60 Vbeta and 13 Jbeta primers. Clones were sequenced by immunoSEQ multiplex PCR, and TCRdb holds only the in-frame ones, with some missing. The table records some 190,000 clones, approximately 80% of them present only once. This clone has a handful of counts. Antigen unknown. What was sequenced was PBMCs. V usage is TRBV10-2 and J usage is TRBJ1-1, with D hard to call. This receptor was taken from a girl aged 10-17 years in good health and CMV-seropositive. CDR3: CASGRANTEAFF. The CDR3 nucleotides read TGCGCCAGCGGGCGGGCGAACACTGAAGCTTTCTTT.